Included here is one T cell receptor (beta chain) sequence, with context. The antigen this receptor binds is unknown. No clone much larger than this one lies a single base away; base qualities are absent. Interpreted using the paper, the time point label stands for: baseline before first vaccination. Vaccinee samples were obtained from the UK trials COV001 and COV002, which included a single-blind randomized controlled phase 2/3 trial of AZD1222 (ChAdOx1 nCoV-19) in healthy adults. For TCRbeta chain sequencing, PBMC samples from trial participants were taken at day 0 and at day 28 after the second dose. Reading the germline V gene (reference sequence) gives CDR1 GTSNPN and CDR2 SVGIG. The CDR3 sequence holds 13 residues, the cysteine and phenylalanine included. Kept here is only the CDR3 DNA, which spans 39 bases and is read in frame from base 1. Germline trimming amounts to 7 bases on V and 5 bases on J, with 4 as the count of junction bases outside the gene matches.

This sample was included in a study of T cell responses to AZD1222 COVID-19 vaccine (dated by TCRdb to the early 2020s). With regard to the full study: AZD1222 recipients with second doses at about 4 weeks or about 12 weeks were pooled, because spike-specific TCR depth and breadth did not differ between schedules. A total of approximately 240 trial participants underwent TCR sequencing, of whom 207 received two doses of AZD1222 and approximately 25 received two doses of the MenACWY control vaccine. Trial participants were enrolled by age into subgroups of 18-55, 56-69 and 70-plus years, and roughly 150, 30 and 60 TCR-sequenced participants, respectively, were included in these subgroups. The research as a whole found: Epitopes outside the regions mutated in the B.1.351 and B.1.1.7 variants were reportedly recognized by nearly half of the unique spike-specific TCRs. Participants were mostly white British, with more females than males. The authors suggested clonal diversity may have been underestimated. No day 14 peak-response samples were available, so repertoires were characterized only after the peak T cell response. The 56-69-year group was small, and its depth increase did not reach significance, likely because of low power. Only six AZD1222 recipients were SARS-CoV-2 seropositive at baseline, limiting conclusions about previously exposed vaccinees. Spike-specific TCR breadth and depth rose significantly after two AZD1222 doses compared with day 0 and with MenACWY recipients. The vaccine-associated CD4 TCRs covered the entire spike protein, and the dominant responses fell in regions 160-218 and 743-854.

The CDR3 regions of human TCRbeta chains were subjected to immunosequencing. The paper's processing steps were these. Repertoire TCRs were checked for matches against a reference library of SARS-CoV-2-specific TCRs that had been generated using the MIRA antigen-specificity platform. Breadth meant the fraction of unique TCRs that were SARS-CoV-2-associated, whereas depth meant the fraction of total T cells that were SARS-CoV-2-associated. Using the MIRA data, each spike-specific TCR was mapped to the spike region that the TCR reacts to and placed in a CD4 or CD8 class. Log10-transformed breadth and depth values were compared by one-way ANOVA with Sidak's multiple comparisons tests. Sourced from immuneACCESS, this table was stored by TCRdb with only in-frame sequences that have V and J called. A share of the clones is absent; for the studies checked, an unresolved V gene accounts for under half, and the remainder has no known explanation. Clonal size and the V and J genes are those of that table, whereas D and trimming came from the DNA. The sample table shows around 130,000 clones, and around 90% are seen once. The ten largest clones add up to 5% to 5.5% of the sample.

The sequences come from peripheral blood, collected on day 0 of AZD1222 vaccination. This receptor was identified in an adult in good health. The V and J genes are TRBV30 and TRBJ2-1; 11 bases in between match TRBD2. This receptor has the CDR3 CASSSGRNNEQFF. The bases read TGTGCCTCTTCTAGCGGGAGGAACAATGAGCAGTTCTTC.